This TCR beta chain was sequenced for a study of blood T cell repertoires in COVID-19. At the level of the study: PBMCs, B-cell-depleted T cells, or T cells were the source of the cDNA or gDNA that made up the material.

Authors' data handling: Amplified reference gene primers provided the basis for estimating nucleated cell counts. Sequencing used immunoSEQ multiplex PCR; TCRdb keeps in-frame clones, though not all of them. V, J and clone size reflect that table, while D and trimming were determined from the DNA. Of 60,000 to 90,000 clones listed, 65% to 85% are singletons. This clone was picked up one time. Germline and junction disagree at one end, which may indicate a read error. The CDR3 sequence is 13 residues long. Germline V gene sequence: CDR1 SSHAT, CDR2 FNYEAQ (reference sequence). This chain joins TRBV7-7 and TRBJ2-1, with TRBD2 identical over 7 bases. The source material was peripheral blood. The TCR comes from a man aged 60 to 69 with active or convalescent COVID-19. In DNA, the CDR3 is TGTGCTAGCAGCTTGGGGGGGTTGGATGAGCAGTTCTTC. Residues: CASSLGGLDEQFF.